This T cell receptor (beta chain) was captured in a study of blood T cells in healthy people across ages. Across the study: Template switching captured about one barcoded beta molecule per two T cells.

With a J-beta primer mix and a sample-barcoded 5' primer, a second PCR ran about 7 to 11 cycles. TCRdb itself ran the 5' RACE reads through MiXCR, one entry per CDR3 protein. The table includes about 640,000 distinct CDR3 sequences, 45% to 65% detected once. This clonotype was obtained from a man in his sixties in good health. Sequencing input: blood.

The CDR3 loop reads CASSPSGASTDTQYF. DNA of the CDR3: TGCGCCAGCAGCCCGAGCGGGGCAAGCACAGATACGCAGTATTTT. This rearrangement joins TRBV4-1 to TRBJ2-3; 7 bases line up with TRBD2. The germline V gene encodes CDR1 MGHRA and CDR2 YSYEKL. The V segment lost 4 bases and the J segment 0 bases; nucleotides outside the gene matches: 4. There are 15 residues in the CDR3.